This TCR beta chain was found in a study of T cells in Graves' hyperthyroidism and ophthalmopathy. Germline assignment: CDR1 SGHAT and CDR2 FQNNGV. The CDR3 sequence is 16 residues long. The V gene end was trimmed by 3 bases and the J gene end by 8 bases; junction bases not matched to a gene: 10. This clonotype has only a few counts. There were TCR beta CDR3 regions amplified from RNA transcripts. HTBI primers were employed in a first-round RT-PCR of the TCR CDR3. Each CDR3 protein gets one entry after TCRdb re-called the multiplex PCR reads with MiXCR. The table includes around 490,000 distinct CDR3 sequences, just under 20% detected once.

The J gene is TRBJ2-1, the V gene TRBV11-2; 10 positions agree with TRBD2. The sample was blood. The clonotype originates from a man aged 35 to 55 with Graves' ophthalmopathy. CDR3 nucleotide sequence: TGTGCCAGCAGCTTGGCCTCTAGCGGGAGAGGGCATGAGCAGTTCTTC. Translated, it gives CASSLASSGRGHEQFF.